This TCR beta chain was recovered during a study of blood T cell repertoires in COVID-19. Under the authors' procedure: Reference gene primers were amplified, and this amplification served to estimate nucleated cell counts. Clones were read by immunoSEQ multiplex PCR, and TCRdb kept only the in-frame ones, dropping some. Clone size and the V and J calls come from that table; the DNA yielded D and trimming. The profile shows around 240,000 clones, around 88% of them singletons. The TCR originated in a woman in her twenties or thirties who had recovered from COVID-19. The specimen sequenced was peripheral blood.

This chain's CDR3 is CASRGLALGGADTQYF. For the CDR3, the DNA is TGTGCCAGCAGGGGACTAGCTCTGGGAGGCGCAGATACGCAGTATTTT. The chain has TRBV6-8 and TRBJ2-3; 9 nucleotides align to TRBD2. From germline, CDR1 is MNHGY and CDR2 SAAAGT. The CDR3 is made up of 16 amino acids. V lost 6 bases to trimming and J lost 4 bases; unmatched junction nucleotides: 11.